The entry that follows covers one TCR beta chain sequence. These data originate in a study of identical twins. V was trimmed by 5 bases and J by 5 bases, leaving 18 bases between them. CDR3 size: 15 residues. A universal primer site was created by template switching, with the cDNA bearing unique molecular identifiers. TCRdb called the 5' RACE reads again in MiXCR, with one record for every CDR3 protein. The sample includes 500,000 or so distinct CDR3 sequences, 20% to 25% of them seen just once. This same sample was also taken into another study, of T cells expressing NK-cell markers. That paper states: The TCR beta repertoires originated in sorted CD3+CD56+NKG2C+, CD3+CD56+NKG2C- and CD3+CD56-NKG2C+ T cells. Out of eight donors sequenced, seven tested HCMV-seropositive and the remaining one seronegative.

The TCR comes from a woman aged 18-29 years in good health. The sequencing sample was made of CD4+ T cells sorted from blood. The chain links TRBV12-3 or TRBV12-4 to TRBJ2-5; TRBD2 might be the D (7 bases). CDR3 loop: CASSTDPGGRETQYF. In DNA form, the CDR3 reads TGTGCCAGCAGTACTGACCCGGGGGGCCGGGAGACCCAGTACTTC.